Following are 8 T cell receptor beta chains from one sample sequenced in a study of T cells in women clearing cervical HPV infection. The data were produced by immunoSEQ multiplex PCR, yet TCRdb's version contains in-frame clones alone and is incomplete. The sample's table shows about 14,000 clones. The sample consisted of blood buffy coat. The receptors derive from a woman between 18 and 70 years old with a cervical HPV16 infection that either progressed to CIN3+ or cleared (not recorded which).

Frequency places this clone as medium-sized (0.01 to 0.1%). Read coverage stops 3 residues before the CDR3 terminus; the germline J gene supplies the remainder. The chain uses TRBV7-6 and TRBJ2-5; no firm D call. Per germline, CDR1 SGHVS and CDR2 FNYEAQ. With 0 bases removed from V and 2 bases from J, the gap between germline ends came to 7 bases. The CDR3 runs to 14 residues. This chain's CDR3 is CASSLANIQETQYF. The part of the CDR3 DNA that was read is TGTGCCAGCAGCTTAGCCAACATTCAAGAGACC.

Incomplete CDR3 DNA: TGTGCCAGCAGTGCTCAGCGGGGACAAGAGACC. Its protein product is CASSAQRGQET. The entire CDR3 protein is CASSAQRGQETQYF. The chain has TRBV2 and TRBJ2-5; 7 nucleotides agree with TRBD2. The read gets to within 3 residues of the CDR3 end, and the germline J gene fills in the rest. The CDR3 runs 14 residues. J lost 2 bases, V lost 4 bases, and 4 bases had no gene match. From germline, CDR1 is SNHLY and CDR2 FYNNEI.

Remarks on this clone: The CDR3 goes on 3 residues after the read ends, and that part is filled in from the germline J gene. The chain is built from TRBV2 and TRBJ1-5; D is unresolved. The CDR3 has 14 residues. Trimming stripped 3 bases from V and 0 bases from J, with 6 bases between. Germline V CDR1 and CDR2: SNHLY, FYNNEI. The sequenced CDR3 bases are TGTGCCAGCAGTGACAGTTTTAGCAATCAGCCC. Protein product: CASSDSFSNQP. The entire CDR3 sequence reads CASSDSFSNQPQHF.

Turning to this clone: Read coverage stops 3 residues before the CDR3 terminus; the germline J gene supplies the remainder. The chain couples TRBV20-1 to TRBJ1-1; D ambiguous. Trimming left V 3 bases short and J 0 bases short, with 8 bases between. The length of the CDR3 is 13 residues. Germline loops: CDR1 DFQATT, CDR2 SNEGSKA (reference sequence). The CDR3: CSASPDMNTEAFF. Incomplete CDR3 DNA: TGCAGTGCTAGCCCAGACATGAACACTGAA.

On this clone itself: Read coverage stops 3 residues before the CDR3 terminus; the germline J gene supplies the remainder. This chain connects TRBV18 to TRBJ2-2; tentatively, D is TRBD2 (6 bases). Germline V CDR1 and CDR2: KGHSH, LQKENI. This CDR3 spans 16 amino acids. V lost 0 bases, J lost 0 bases, and 8 bases lay in between. CDR3 DNA (partial): TGTGCCAGCTCACCACCGGGACTTGCGAACACCGGGGAG. Translated, it gives CASSPPGLANTGE. The whole CDR3 region reads CASSPPGLANTGELFF.

As for this clone: The read ends 3 residues before the CDR3 terminus; that terminus is restored from the germline J gene. The chain links TRBV7-6 to TRBJ2-3; D not certain. There are 14 residues in the CDR3. Germline CDR1 reads SGHVS; CDR2 reads FNYEAQ. Incomplete CDR3 DNA: TGTGCCAGCAGCTTAGCCAACATTCAAGAGACG. It encodes CASSLANIQET. The full CDR3 protein is CASSLANIQETQYF. The whole variable domain, filled in from reference TRBV7-6 and TRBJ2-3, reads GAGVSQSPRYKVTKRGQDVALRCDPISGHVSLYWYRQALGQGPEFLTYFNYEAQQDKSGLPNDRFSAERPEGSISTLTIQRTEQRDSAMYRCASSLANIQETQYFGPGTRLTVL.

Concerning this clone: The read falls 3 residues short of the CDR3 end, and the missing part is taken from the germline J gene. V usage is TRBV9 and J usage is TRBJ2-1, with D possibly being TRBD2 (7 bases). The ends were cut back, 3 bases at V and 2 bases at J, with 12 bases in the middle. Per the germline V gene, CDR1 is SGDLS and CDR2 is YYNGEE. The CDR3 spans 15 residues. CDR3 DNA (partial): TGTGCCAGCAGCGGGGGGGGGCGCCCCTACAATGAG. This translates into CASSGGGRPYNE. The whole CDR3 protein reads CASSGGGRPYNEQFF.

Measured by frequency, this clone is medium-sized. The read comes to an end 3 residues before the CDR3 does, leaving the germline J gene to fill in the end. The chain carries TRBV7-2 and TRBJ2-3; perhaps TRBD2 as D (6 bases). V lost 6 bases and J 0 bases, leaving 13 bases between the germline ends. The length of the CDR3 is 15 residues. CDR1 and CDR2 from the germline V gene are SGHTA and FQGNSA. CDR3 sequence reads: CASSPDYLSTDTQYF. The CDR3 DNA, read in part, is TGTGCCAGCAGTCCGGACTATCTTAGCACAGATACG.